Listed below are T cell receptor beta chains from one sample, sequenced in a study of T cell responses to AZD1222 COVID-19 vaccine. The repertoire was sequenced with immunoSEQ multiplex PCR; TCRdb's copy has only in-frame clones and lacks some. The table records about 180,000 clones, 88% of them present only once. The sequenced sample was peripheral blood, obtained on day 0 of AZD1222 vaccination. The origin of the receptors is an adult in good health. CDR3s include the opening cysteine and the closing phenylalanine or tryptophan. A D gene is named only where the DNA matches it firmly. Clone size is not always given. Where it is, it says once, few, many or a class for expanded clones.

TGTGCCAGCAGCTTCGAGCACTATGGCTACACCTTC | CASSFEHYGYTF | TRBV5-4 | NA | once | TRBJ1-2
TGTGCCAGCAGTTACCCCGACAGAGAATTTTACGAGCAGTACTTC | CASSYPDREFYEQYF | TRBV28 | NA | NA | TRBJ2-7
TGTGCCAGCAGCTTGGGCCAGGGACTACAAGGCACAGATACGCAGTATTTT | CASSLGQGLQGTDTQYF | TRBV5-4 | TRBD2 | NA | TRBJ2-3
TGCGCCAGCAGCTTTAATGGACTGGGAGGTGAAAAACTGTTTTTT | CASSFNGLGGEKLFF | TRBV5-1 | NA | once | TRBJ1-4
TGCAGCGTTGAGGGGACAGGGGGGTTTACCGGGGAGCTGTTTTTT | CSVEGTGGFTGELFF | TRBV29-1 | TRBD1 | NA | TRBJ2-2
TGTGCCAGCAGCTTGGCGGGGGGAGAGACCCAGTACTTC | CASSLAGGETQYF | TRBV5-4 | TRBD2 | NA | TRBJ2-5
TGTGCCAGCAGCCAAGACCAGGACAGCTCCTACGAGCAGTACTTC | CASSQDQDSSYEQYF | TRBV3-1/TRBV3-2 | NA | NA | TRBJ2-7
TGTGCCAGTAGTGTAGGGCGCACAGATACGCAGTATTTT | CASSVGRTDTQYF | TRBV19 | NA | NA | TRBJ2-3
TGTGCCAGCAGCAACAGGACAACCTGCAATCAGCCCCAGCATTTT | CASSNRTTCNQPQHF | TRBV21-1 | NA | NA | TRBJ1-5
TGTGCCAGCAGTTATGTTTCCGGGGAGCTGTTTTTT | CASSYVSGELFF | TRBV6-5 | NA | NA | TRBJ2-2
TGTGCCAGCAGTTATCATGCTACGAACGCAGGGGTTGCCGGAAACACCATATATTTT | CASSYHATNAGVAGNTIYF | TRBV6-2/TRBV6-3 | NA | few | TRBJ1-3
TGTGCCAGTAGTAGGGCCGGCCCAGAGACCCAGTACTTC | CASSRAGPETQYF | TRBV19 | NA | NA | TRBJ2-5
TGTGCCAGCAGCCCCAGGTCGAGCTCCTATAATTCACCCCTCCACTTT | CASSPRSSSYNSPLHF | TRBV7-9 | NA | few | TRBJ1-6
TGTGCCAGCAGCGTCGGGACAGACTCTGGAAACACCATATATTTT | CASSVGTDSGNTIYF | TRBV7-9 | TRBD1 | NA | TRBJ1-3
TGTGCCAGCGGGGTGCAGACAAAACTATTGGTACCCCTCCACTTT | CASGVQTKLLVPLHF | TRBV6-5 | NA | NA | TRBJ1-6
TGCGCCAGCAGCCCCAGAACAGATATGAACACTGAAGCTTTCTTT | CASSPRTDMNTEAFF | TRBV5-1 | NA | once | TRBJ1-1
TGCGCCAGCAGTGAGTCAGCGGGGGAGGTTTGGCAGCCCCAGCATTTT | CASSESAGEVWQPQHF | TRBV10-2 | NA | NA | TRBJ1-5
TGTGCCACCAGCAGAGGCCTGAACACCGGGGAGCTGTTTTTT | CATSRGLNTGELFF | TRBV15 | NA | once | TRBJ2-2
TGTGCCAGCAGCCCGAAACCCCACGGGACCGGGGAGCTGTTTTTT | CASSPKPHGTGELFF | TRBV7-8 | NA | NA | TRBJ2-2
TGCAGTGCTAGTTGGGGTCCGGGTCAGCCCCAGCATTTT | CSASWGPGQPQHF | TRBV20-1 | NA | NA | TRBJ1-5
TGTGCCAGCAGCGTATCTCCAGGAGGTAGAGGCTACACCTTC | CASSVSPGGRGYTF | TRBV9 | NA | NA | TRBJ1-2
TGTGCCAGCAGCCGCCGGGGTAACACTGAAGCTTTCTTT | CASSRRGNTEAFF | TRBV14 | NA | NA | TRBJ1-1
TGTGCCAGCTCACTCGACCGACTCTATGGCTACACCTTC | CASSLDRLYGYTF | TRBV18 | NA | NA | TRBJ1-2
TGCGCCAGCAGCCGCGACGGGGCGTTGGACACTGAAGCTTTCTTT | CASSRDGALDTEAFF | TRBV5-1 | NA | few | TRBJ1-1
TGTGCCAGCAGGACTAGCGGGGGCCTAAATACGCAGTATTTT | CASRTSGGLNTQYF | TRBV13 | TRBD2 | NA | TRBJ2-3
TGTGCCAGCAGCCCCAGCGGCAATCAGCCCCAGCATTTT | CASSPSGNQPQHF | TRBV7-9 | NA | few | TRBJ1-5
TGTGCCAGCAGCTCCCCGGCGGGAAGGGAAAGCATGAACACTGAAGCTTTCTTT | CASSSPAGRESMNTEAFF | TRBV5-6 | NA | NA | TRBJ1-1
TGTGCCAGCAGCTCCTCCAGCAATGAGCAGTTCTTC | CASSSSSNEQFF | TRBV12-3/TRBV12-4 | NA | NA | TRBJ2-1
TGTGCCAGCAGTGAACGGGGAAATAATTCACCCCTCCACTTT | CASSERGNNSPLHF | TRBV6-1 | NA | NA | TRBJ1-6
TGTGCCAGCAGTCGGCCCATCGAAGCTTTCTTT | CASSRPIEAFF | TRBV6-6 | NA | NA | TRBJ1-1
TGTGCCTGGAACTTCATACGCGGACTCGACGAGGGCTACACCTTC | CAWNFIRGLDEGYTF | TRBV30 | NA | NA | TRBJ1-2
TGTGCCAGCAGCCCAATGACAGGCCCCACAGATACGCAGTATTTT | CASSPMTGPTDTQYF | TRBV7-6 | NA | NA | TRBJ2-3
TGTGCCAGCAGTGACAGGGGGGGAAACGAGCAGTACTTC | CASSDRGGNEQYF | TRBV6-1 | NA | NA | TRBJ2-7
TGCGCCAGCAGCATTTCCGGGACGGTGAACACCGGGGAGCTGTTTTTT | CASSISGTVNTGELFF | TRBV5-1 | NA | NA | TRBJ2-2
TGTGCCAGCAGTTCCGGGACAAACTATGGCTACACCTTC | CASSSGTNYGYTF | TRBV27 | NA | NA | TRBJ1-2
TGTGCCAGCAGCTTCTCCACCTACGAGCAGTACTTC | CASSFSTYEQYF | TRBV7-9 | NA | NA | TRBJ2-7
TGTGCCAGCAGTCGGACCGGGAATACGCAGTATTTT | CASSRTGNTQYF | TRBV5-8 | NA | NA | TRBJ2-3
TGTGCCAGCAGCTCCCAAGCGGGGCCCTACGAGCAGTACTTC | CASSSQAGPYEQYF | TRBV7-2 | TRBD2 | NA | TRBJ2-7
TGTGCCAGCAGTTTAGGCGACTATGGCTACACCTTC | CASSLGDYGYTF | TRBV28 | NA | NA | TRBJ1-2
TGCGCCAGCAGTCATTCGGATGGGGATTGGTCCCCTCCTAGCACAGATACGCAGTATTTT | CASSHSDGDWSPPSTDTQYF | TRBV23-1 | NA | NA | TRBJ2-3
TGTGCCAGCAGTTTTCAGGGGCGGTCTGAAGCTTTCTTT | CASSFQGRSEAFF | TRBV12-3/TRBV12-4 | NA | NA | TRBJ1-1
TGTGCCAGCAGTTTCCCAGGATCTGAAGCTTTCTTT | CASSFPGSEAFF | TRBV12-3/TRBV12-4 | NA | once | TRBJ1-1
TGTGCCAGCAGTAGACAGGGGAATGAGCAGTTCTTC | CASSRQGNEQFF | TRBV6-2/TRBV6-3 | TRBD1 | few | TRBJ2-1
TGTGCCAGCAGTTTATCTAGAGGGAAAACTGAAGCTTTCTTT | CASSLSRGKTEAFF | TRBV27 | NA | NA | TRBJ1-1
TGTGCCATCAGTGAGTCGATCGACCGGACAGGAGCGCAAGATAATGAAAAACTGTTTTTT | CAISESIDRTGAQDNEKLFF | TRBV10-3 | TRBD1 | NA | TRBJ1-4
TGTGCCAGCAGTCCCTCAGCAACTAATGAAAAACTGTTTTTT | CASSPSATNEKLFF | TRBV6-5 | NA | NA | TRBJ1-4
TGTGCCAGCAGCCAATTGGGTGGTTCGGCTTTCTTT | CASSQLGGSAFF | TRBV7-2 | NA | NA | TRBJ1-1
TGTGCCAGCGGTCCTGCGGGGAAGTACGAGCAGTACTTC | CASGPAGKYEQYF | TRBV6-5 | NA | NA | TRBJ2-7